The clone carrying this T cell receptor beta chain was recorded a few times. What it binds is unknown. It was RNA transcripts that yielded the amplified TCR beta CDR3 regions. The TCR CDR3 was amplified in a first-round RT-PCR using the HTBI primer set. TCRdb processed the multiplex PCR reads anew with MiXCR; each CDR3 protein has one entry. This sample carries roughly 290,000 distinct CDR3 sequences, about a sixth of them seen once, and the ten largest clones take less than 70%. The entry originates in a study of T cells in Graves' hyperthyroidism and ophthalmopathy. Study results and caveats: Most thyroid clonotypes expanded above 0.001 were also detected in blood.

On the basis of clinical symptoms, serum thyroxine and TRAb, thyroid ultrasound and orbital computed tomography, diagnoses were made. The source of the PBMCs was 9.5 to 10 ml of fresh peripheral blood. The CDR3 has 16 amino acids. CDR1 SGHRS and CDR2 YFSETQ come from the germline V gene. The trim removed 6 bases at V and 4 bases at J, leaving 12 bases unmatched. The specimen sequenced was blood. The TCR sequence derives from an older woman with Graves' ophthalmopathy. The V gene is TRBV5-1, the J gene TRBJ1-4; 7 bases are a match to TRBD1. The CDR3 sequence is CASNKGGEVYNEKLFF. In DNA, the CDR3 is TGCGCCAGCAACAAAGGGGGCGAAGTTTATAATGAAAAACTGTTTTTT.